The 7 T cell receptor beta chains listed next were all sequenced from one sample in a study of blood T cell repertoires in COVID-19. This table comes from immunoSEQ multiplex PCR, and its TCRdb copy is limited to in-frame clones, with some not included. This table holds a few hundred thousand clones, roughly 89% found once. Material: peripheral blood. The receptors come from a man in his late teens or twenties with COVID-19, enrolled during active disease.

This clone was seen just once. In nucleotides, the CDR3 is TGTGCCAGCAGTTACTCGGGGCCCAGCACCGGGGAGCTGTTTTTT. Its protein product is CASSYSGPSTGELFF. The J gene is TRBJ2-2, the V gene TRBV6-5; D perhaps matches TRBD1 (5 bases). Looked up from germline, CDR1 is MNHEY and CDR2 is SVGAGI. The V gene lost 0 bases and the J gene lost 4 bases, with 9 bases spanning the gap. The CDR3 has 15 amino acids.

The V call is TRBV6-5, the J call TRBJ1-6, with a tentative D call TRBD1 (6 bases). Trimming left V 2 bases short and J 11 bases short, with 13 bases between. The CDR3 sequence is 14 residues long. Germline V gene data show CDR1 as MNHEY and CDR2 as SVGAGI. CDR3: CASSYGAGVPPLHF. The CDR3 nucleotides are TGTGCCAGCAGTTACGGGGCAGGGGTTCCACCCCTCCACTTT.

V is TRBV11-1 and J is TRBJ2-1, with D possibly matching TRBD2 (6 bases). The CDR3 sequence is 15 residues long. Germline-derived CDR1 and CDR2 are SGHAT and FQDESV (reference sequence). V was shortened by 6 bases and J by 8 bases, with 20 bases between the two germline ends. CDR3 bases: TGTGCCAGCAGATTCAGGGAAGGGACTGGGGATGAGCAGTTCTTC. Translating it yields CASRFREGTGDEQFF.

The chain joins TRBV5-6 to TRBJ2-7; D call uncertain. CDR1 and CDR2 from the germline V gene are SGHDT and YYEEEE. V lost 1 base and J lost 0, with 8 bases in between. CDR3 length: 14 amino acids. The CDR3 DNA is TGTGCCAGCAGCTTGTACGGTTTCTCCTACGAGCAGTACTTC. Protein product: CASSLYGFSYEQYF.

The chain has TRBV19 and TRBJ1-3; the match to TRBD1 covers 7 bases. The CDR3 runs 16 residues. V gave up 5 bases and J gave up 4 bases; unmatched junction bases: 11. The V gene's germline CDR1 is LNHDA and CDR2 SQIVND (reference sequence). The CDR3 sequence: CASSSTQGTFGNTIYF. CDR3 sequence (DNA): TGTGCCAGTAGTTCAACACAGGGGACCTTCGGAAACACCATATATTTT. Supplemented by reference TRBV19 and TRBJ1-3, the full variable domain reads DGGITQSPKYLFRKEGQNVTLSCEQNLNHDAMYWYRQDPGQGLRLIYYSQIVNDFQKGDIAEGYSVSREKKESFPLTVTSAQKNPTAFYLCASSSTQGTFGNTIYFGEGSWLTVV.

The CDR3, as DNA: TGTGCCAGCAGCCTGGGACAGGGGATGTCGAACACCGGGGAGCTGTTTTTT. The encoded protein is CASSLGQGMSNTGELFF. The chain carries TRBV7-9 and TRBJ2-2; 10 bases agree with TRBD1. V lost 5 bases to trimming and J lost 0 bases; unmatched junction nucleotides: 6. CDR3 length equals 17 residues. Germline V gene lookup returns CDR1 SEHNR and CDR2 FQNEAQ (reference sequence).

The chain combines TRBV10-3 with TRBJ1-6; 7 nucleotides agree with TRBD1. Trimming removed 6 bases from V and 10 bases from J; junction bases left unmatched: 3. The CDR3 runs to 12 residues. Germline CDR1 is ENHRY and CDR2 is SYGVKD. CDR3 region: CAISTGDSPLHF. CDR3 coding DNA: TGTGCCATCAGCACAGGGGACTCACCCCTCCACTTT.